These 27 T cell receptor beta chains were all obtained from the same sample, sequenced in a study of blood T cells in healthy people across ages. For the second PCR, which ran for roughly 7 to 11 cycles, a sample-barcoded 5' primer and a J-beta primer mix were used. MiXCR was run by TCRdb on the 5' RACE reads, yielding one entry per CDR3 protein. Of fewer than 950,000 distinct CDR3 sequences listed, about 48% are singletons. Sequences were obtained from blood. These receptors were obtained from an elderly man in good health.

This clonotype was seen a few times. The CDR3 here is CSVERGDRGYYFNTEAFF. Here the CDR3 DNA reads TGCAGCGTTGAAAGAGGCGACAGGGGCTACTACTTCAACACTGAAGCTTTCTTT. The chain is built from TRBV29-1 and TRBJ1-1; TRBD1 agrees at 8 bases. CDR3 length: 18 residues. Germline CDR1 SQVTM, CDR2 ANQGSEA. With 2 bases clipped from V and 2 bases from J, the junction kept 16 bases outside the gene matches. Full variable domain (outside the CDR3, taken from reference TRBV29-1 and TRBJ1-1): SAVISQKPSRDICQRGTSLTIQCQVDSQVTMMFWYRQQPGQSLTLIATANQGSEATYESGFVIDKFPISRPNLTFSTLTVSNMSPEDSSIYLCSVERGDRGYYFNTEAFFGQGTRLTVV.

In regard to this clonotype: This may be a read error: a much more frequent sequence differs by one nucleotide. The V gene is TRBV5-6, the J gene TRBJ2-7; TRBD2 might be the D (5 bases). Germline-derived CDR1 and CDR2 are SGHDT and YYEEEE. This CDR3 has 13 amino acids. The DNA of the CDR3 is TGTGCCTGCAGTTCAGCGGCCAGCTACGAGCAGTACTTC. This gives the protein CACSSAASYEQYF. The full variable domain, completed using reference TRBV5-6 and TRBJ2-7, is DAGVTQSPTHLIKTRGQQVTLRCSPKSGHDTVSWYQQALGQGPQFIFQYYEEEERQRGNFPDRFSGHQFPNYSSELNVNALLLGDSALYLCACSSAASYEQYFGPGTRLTVT.

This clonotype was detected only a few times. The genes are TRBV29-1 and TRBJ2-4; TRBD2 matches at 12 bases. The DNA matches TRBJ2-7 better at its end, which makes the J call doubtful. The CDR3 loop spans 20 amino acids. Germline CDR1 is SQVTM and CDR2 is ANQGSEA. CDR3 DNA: TGCAGCGTTGAAGAAAGGACGAGACTAGCGGGAGTGTCGGGTCCCTACGAGCAGTACTTC. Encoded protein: CSVEERTRLAGVSGPYEQYF.

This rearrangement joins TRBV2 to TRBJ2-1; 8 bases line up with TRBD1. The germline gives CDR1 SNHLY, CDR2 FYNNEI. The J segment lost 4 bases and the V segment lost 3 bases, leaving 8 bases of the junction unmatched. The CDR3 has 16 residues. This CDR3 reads CASSDIRQGFYNEQFF. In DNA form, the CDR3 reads TGTGCCAGCAGTGATATCAGACAGGGGTTTTACAATGAGCAGTTCTTC.

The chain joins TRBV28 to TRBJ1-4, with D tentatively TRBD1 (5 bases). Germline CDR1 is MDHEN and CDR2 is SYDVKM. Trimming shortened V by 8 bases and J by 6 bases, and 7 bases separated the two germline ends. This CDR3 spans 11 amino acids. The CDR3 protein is CASGTYEKLFF. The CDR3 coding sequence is TGTGCCAGCGGGACGTATGAAAAACTGTTTTTT.

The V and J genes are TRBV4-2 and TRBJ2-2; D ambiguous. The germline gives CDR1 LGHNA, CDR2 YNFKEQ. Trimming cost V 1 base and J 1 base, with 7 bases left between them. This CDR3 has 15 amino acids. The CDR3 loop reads CASSQAAGNTGELFF. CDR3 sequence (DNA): TGTGCCAGCAGCCAAGCAGCAGGGAACACCGGGGAGCTGTTTTTT.

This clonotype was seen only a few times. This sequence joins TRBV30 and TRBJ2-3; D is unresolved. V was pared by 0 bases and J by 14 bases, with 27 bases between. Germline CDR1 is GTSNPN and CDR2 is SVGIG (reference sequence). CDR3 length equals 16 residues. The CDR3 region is CAWSVWAPQKHRYAYF. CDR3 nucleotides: TGTGCCTGGAGTGTATGGGCCCCTCAGAAGCACAGATACGCGTATTTT.

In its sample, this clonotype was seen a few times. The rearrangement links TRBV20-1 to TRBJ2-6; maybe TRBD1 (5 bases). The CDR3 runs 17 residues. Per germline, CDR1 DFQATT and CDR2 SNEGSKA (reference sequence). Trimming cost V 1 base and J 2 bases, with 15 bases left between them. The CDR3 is CSARGLAGMPGANVLTF. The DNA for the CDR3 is TGCAGTGCTAGAGGTCTGGCAGGGATGCCTGGGGCCAACGTCCTGACTTTC.

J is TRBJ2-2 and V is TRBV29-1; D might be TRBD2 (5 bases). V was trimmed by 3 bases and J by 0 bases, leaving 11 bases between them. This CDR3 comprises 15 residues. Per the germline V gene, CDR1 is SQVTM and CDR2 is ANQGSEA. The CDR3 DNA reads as TGCAGCGTTGAGGCCAGCGGAACGAACACCGGGGAGCTGTTTTTT. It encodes CSVEASGTNTGELFF.

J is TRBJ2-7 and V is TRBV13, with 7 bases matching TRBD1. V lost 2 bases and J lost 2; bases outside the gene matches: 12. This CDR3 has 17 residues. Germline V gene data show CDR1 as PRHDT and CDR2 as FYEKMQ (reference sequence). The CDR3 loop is CASSLSRQGDAAYEQYF. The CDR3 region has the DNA TGTGCCAGCAGCTTATCTAGACAGGGAGACGCCGCCTACGAGCAGTACTTC. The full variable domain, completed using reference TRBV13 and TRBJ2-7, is AAGVIQSPRHLIKEKRETATLKCYPIPRHDTVYWYQQGPGQDPQFLISFYEKMQSDKGSIPDRFSAQQFSDYHSELNMSSLELGDSALYFCASSLSRQGDAAYEQYFGPGTRLTVT.

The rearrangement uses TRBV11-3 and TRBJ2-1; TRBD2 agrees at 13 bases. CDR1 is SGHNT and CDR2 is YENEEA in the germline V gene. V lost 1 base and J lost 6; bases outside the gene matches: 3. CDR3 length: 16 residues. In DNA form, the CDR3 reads TGTGCCAGCAGCTTAGGGGGACTAGCGGGAATCAATGAGCAGTTCTTC. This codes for CASSLGGLAGINEQFF.

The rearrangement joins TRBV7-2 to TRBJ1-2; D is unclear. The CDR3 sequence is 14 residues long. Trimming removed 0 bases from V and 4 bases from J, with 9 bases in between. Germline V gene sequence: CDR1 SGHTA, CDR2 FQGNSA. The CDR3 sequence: CASSLAAGSYGYTF. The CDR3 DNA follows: TGTGCCAGCAGCTTAGCAGCGGGGAGCTATGGCTACACCTTC. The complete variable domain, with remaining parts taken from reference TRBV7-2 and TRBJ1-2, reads GAGVSQSPSNKVTEKGKDVELRCDPISGHTALYWYRQSLGQGLEFLIYFQGNSAPDKSGLPSDRFSAERTGGSVSTLTIQRTQQEDSAVYLCASSLAAGSYGYTFGSGTRLTVV.

The CDR3 bases are TGTGCCAGCAGCCCGATGGGGGCAGCCCAAGAGACCCAGTACTTC. As protein: CASSPMGAAQETQYF. The genes are TRBV5-4 and TRBJ2-5; TRBD1 is a possible D gene (6 bases). The CDR3 extends over 15 amino acids. Trimming took off 4 bases at V and 1 base at J, with 14 bases between the two ends. CDR1 SGHNT and CDR2 YYREEE come from the germline V gene (reference sequence).

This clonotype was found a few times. The CDR3 region is CASSPAALLAEQYF. CDR3 bases: TGTGCCAGCTCCCCAGCGGCCTTACTGGCCGAGCAGTACTTC. The chain combines TRBV6-1 with TRBJ2-7, with D maybe TRBD2 (5 bases). CDR1 and CDR2 from the germline V gene are MNHNS and SASEGT. This CDR3 region has 14 residues. V was trimmed by 8 bases and J by 6 bases, leaving 20 bases between them.

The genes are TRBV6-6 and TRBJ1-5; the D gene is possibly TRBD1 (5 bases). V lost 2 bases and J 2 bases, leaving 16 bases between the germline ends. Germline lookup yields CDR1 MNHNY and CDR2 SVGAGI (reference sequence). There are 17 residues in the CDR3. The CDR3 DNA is TGTGCCAGCAGTTACGGCGGCCACACAGGCGGCAATCAGCCCCAGCATTTT. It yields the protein CASSYGGHTGGNQPQHF.

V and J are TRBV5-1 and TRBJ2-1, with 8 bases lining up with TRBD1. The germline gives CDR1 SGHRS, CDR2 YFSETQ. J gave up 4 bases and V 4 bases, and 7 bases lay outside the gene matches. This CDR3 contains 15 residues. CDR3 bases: TGCGCCAGCAGCCACCGGGACAGGACTTACAATGAGCAGTTCTTC. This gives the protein CASSHRDRTYNEQFF. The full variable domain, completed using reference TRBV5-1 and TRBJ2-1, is KAGVTQTPRYLIKTRGQQVTLSCSPISGHRSVSWYQQTPGQGLQFLFEYFSETQRNKGNFPGRFSGRQFSNSRSEMNVSTLELGDSALYLCASSHRDRTYNEQFFGPGTRLTVL.

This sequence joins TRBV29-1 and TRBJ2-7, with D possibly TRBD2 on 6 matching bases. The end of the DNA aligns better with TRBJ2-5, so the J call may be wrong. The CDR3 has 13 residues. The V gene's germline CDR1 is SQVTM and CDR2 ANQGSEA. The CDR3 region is CSVSGRGMETQYF. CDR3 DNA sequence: TGCAGCGTCTCGGGACGGGGGATGGAGACCCAGTACTTC.

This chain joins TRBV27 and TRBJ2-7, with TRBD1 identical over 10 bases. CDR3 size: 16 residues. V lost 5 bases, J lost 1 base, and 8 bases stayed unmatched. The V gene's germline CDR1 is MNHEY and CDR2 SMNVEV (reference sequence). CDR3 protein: CASSTTSGQGSYEQYF. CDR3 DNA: TGTGCCAGCAGTACCACTTCGGGACAGGGGTCCTACGAGCAGTACTTC.

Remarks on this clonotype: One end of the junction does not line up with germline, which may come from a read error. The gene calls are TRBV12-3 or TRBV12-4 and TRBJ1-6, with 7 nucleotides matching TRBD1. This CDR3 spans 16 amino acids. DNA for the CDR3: TGTGCCAGCAGTTTGGGGCGGAGGGGGCTTACTTCACCCCCCCACTTT. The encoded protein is CASSLGRRGLTSPPHF.

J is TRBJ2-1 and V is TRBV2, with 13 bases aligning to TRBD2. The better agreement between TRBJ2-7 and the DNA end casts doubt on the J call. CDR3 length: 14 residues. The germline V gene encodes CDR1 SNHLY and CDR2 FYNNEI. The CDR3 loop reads CASWTSGSYNEQYF. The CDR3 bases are TGTGCCAGCTGGACTAGCGGGAGCTACAATGAGCAGTACTTC.

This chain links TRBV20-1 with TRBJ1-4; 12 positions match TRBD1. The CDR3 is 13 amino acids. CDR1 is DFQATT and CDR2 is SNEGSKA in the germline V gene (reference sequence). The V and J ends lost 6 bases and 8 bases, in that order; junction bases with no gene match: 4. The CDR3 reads CSATGTGGEKLFF. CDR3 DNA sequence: TGCAGTGCCACCGGGACAGGGGGCGAAAAACTGTTTTTT.

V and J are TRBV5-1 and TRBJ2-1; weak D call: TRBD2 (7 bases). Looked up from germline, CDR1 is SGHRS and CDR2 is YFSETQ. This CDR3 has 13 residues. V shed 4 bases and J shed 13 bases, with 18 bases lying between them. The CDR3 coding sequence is TGCGCCAGCAGCCTTCTAAGGGGGGGCATCCAGTTCTTC. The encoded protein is CASSLLRGGIQFF.

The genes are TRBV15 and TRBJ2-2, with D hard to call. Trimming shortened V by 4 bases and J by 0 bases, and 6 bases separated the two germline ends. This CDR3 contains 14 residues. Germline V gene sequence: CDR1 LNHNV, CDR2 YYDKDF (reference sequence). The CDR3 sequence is CATSIKTNTGELFF. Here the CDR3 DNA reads TGTGCCACCAGCATCAAGACGAACACCGGGGAGCTGTTTTTT.

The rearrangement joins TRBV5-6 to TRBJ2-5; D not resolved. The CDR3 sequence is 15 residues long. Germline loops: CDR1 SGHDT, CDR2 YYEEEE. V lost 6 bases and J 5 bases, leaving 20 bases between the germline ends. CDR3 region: CASTVLASMVETQYF. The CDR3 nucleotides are TGTGCCAGCACCGTGTTGGCCTCCATGGTCGAGACCCAGTACTTC.

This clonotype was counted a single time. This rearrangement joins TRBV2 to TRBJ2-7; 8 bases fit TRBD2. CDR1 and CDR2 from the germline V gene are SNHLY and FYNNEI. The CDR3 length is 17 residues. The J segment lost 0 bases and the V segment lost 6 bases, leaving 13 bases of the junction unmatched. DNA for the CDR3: TGTGCCAGCAGGGCCAGTAAGACTAGCGCGGACTCCTACGAGCAGTACTTC. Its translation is CASRASKTSADSYEQYF.

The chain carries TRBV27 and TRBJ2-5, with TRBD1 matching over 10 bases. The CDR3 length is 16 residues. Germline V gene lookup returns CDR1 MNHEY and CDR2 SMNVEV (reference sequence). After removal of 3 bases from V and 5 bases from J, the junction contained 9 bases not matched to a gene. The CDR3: CASSFLKTGGLETQYF. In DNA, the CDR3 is TGTGCCAGCAGTTTCCTTAAGACAGGGGGCTTGGAGACCCAGTACTTC.

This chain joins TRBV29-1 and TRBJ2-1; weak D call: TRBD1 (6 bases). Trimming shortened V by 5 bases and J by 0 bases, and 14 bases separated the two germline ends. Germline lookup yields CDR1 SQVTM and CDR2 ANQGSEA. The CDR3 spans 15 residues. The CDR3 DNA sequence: TGCAGCGTTCGGGGACACCCAAGCTCCTACAATGAGCAGTTCTTC. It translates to CSVRGHPSSYNEQFF.